This is a list of T cell receptor beta chains from one sample in a study of T and B cells in COVID-19 patients. Using its own MiXCR run on the multiplex PCR reads, TCRdb lists one record per CDR3 protein. This sample carries about 7,800 distinct CDR3 sequences, 40% of them seen once, and the ten largest clones take around 3%. The sample comprised blood. The receptor set was obtained from a human donor who had recovered from COVID-19. Each CDR3 is given with its conserved first and last residue. Fields, in order: V gene, D gene, J gene, clone size, CDR3 protein, CDR3 DNA. The D gene is left open where the match is weak. Only part of the rows carry a size: once, few, many, or a class if the clone is expanded.

TRBV29-1	TRBD1	TRBJ1-1	NA	CSAEWDPDRAEAFF	TGCAGCGCGGAATGGGACCCCGACAGGGCTGAAGCTTTCTTT
TRBV18	NA	TRBJ2-5	NA	CASSPKLETQYF	TGTGCCAGCTCACCAAAGCTAGAGACCCAGTACTTC
TRBV7-6	TRBD2	TRBJ2-5	few	CASSLEASGGPQPQETQYF	TGTGCCAGCAGCTTAGAAGCTAGCGGGGGGCCCCAACCTCAAGAGACCCAGTACTTC
TRBV19	NA	TRBJ1-5	NA	CASSAGGNNQPQHF	TGTGCCAGTAGTGCGGGGGGGAACAATCAGCCCCAGCATTTT
TRBV29-1	NA	TRBJ2-1	medium-sized	CSVEDQNRFF	TGCAGCGTTGAAGATCAGAATCGGTTCTTC
TRBV5-1	TRBD1	TRBJ2-2	NA	CASSPGTGDAGELFF	TGCGCCAGCAGCCCTGGGACAGGGGATGCCGGGGAGCTGTTTTTT
TRBV10-3	NA	TRBJ1-5	once	CAISGRGGSNQPQHF	TGTGCCATCAGTGGCCGGGGGGGAAGCAATCAGCCCCAGCATTTT
TRBV7-9	TRBD1	TRBJ2-5	NA	CASSLEGEGGAETQYF	TGTGCCAGCAGCTTAGAGGGCGAAGGGGGCGCGGAGACCCAGTACTTC
TRBV27	NA	TRBJ2-3	few	CASSLGLYRGASGTDTQYF	TGTGCCAGCAGTTTAGGGCTCTATAGAGGGGCTAGCGGCACAGATACGCAGTATTTT
TRBV27	TRBD1	TRBJ2-2	NA	CASSSHPGQGGTGELFF	TGTGCCAGCAGTTCGCATCCGGGACAGGGAGGAACCGGGGAGCTGTTTTTT
TRBV5-4	NA	TRBJ2-3	few	CASRGEGAVDTQYF	TGTGCCAGCAGGGGGGAGGGGGCGGTGGATACGCAGTATTTT
TRBV5-5	NA	TRBJ1-1	NA	CASSSWGNTEAFF	TGTGCCAGCAGCTCATGGGGCAACACTGAAGCTTTCTTT
TRBV6-6	NA	TRBJ2-1	NA	CASSEGDRSEQFF	TGTGCCAGCAGTGAAGGAGACAGAAGCGAGCAGTTCTTC
TRBV29-1	TRBD1	TRBJ1-5	medium-sized	CSAGQVGQPQHF	TGCAGCGCCGGACAGGTGGGACAGCCCCAGCATTTT
TRBV5-3	TRBD2	TRBJ2-3	NA	CASSPGTKRGSTDTQYF	TGTGCCAGCAGCCCCGGAACCAAGCGGGGGAGCACAGATACGCAGTATTTT
TRBV27	NA	TRBJ1-1	NA	CASSFLQGVGATEAFF	TGTGCCAGCAGTTTTTTACAGGGCGTGGGGGCCACTGAAGCTTTCTTT
TRBV27	TRBD2	TRBJ2-1	few	CASSLIASGGNNEQFF	TGTGCCAGCAGTTTAATAGCTAGCGGGGGCAACAATGAGCAGTTCTTC
TRBV6-5	NA	TRBJ2-3	NA	CASSSELGLSPDSQYF	TGTGCCAGCAGCTCTGAACTAGGGCTCTCCCCAGATTCGCAGTATTTT
TRBV6-6	TRBD1	TRBJ1-2	NA	CASSDRTGSPGYTF	TGTGCCAGCAGTGACCGGACAGGGAGTCCTGGCTACACCTTC
TRBV10-3	TRBD1	TRBJ1-4	once	CASSTGGRVEKLFF	TGTGCCAGCTCCACAGGGGGGAGAGTGGAAAAACTGTTTTTT
TRBV5-4	TRBD1	TRBJ2-1	NA	CASSVEQGASNEQFF	TGTGCCAGCAGCGTCGAACAGGGGGCCTCGAATGAGCAGTTCTTC
TRBV6-2/TRBV6-3	NA	TRBJ2-1	few	CASFPGWGSSYNEQFF	TGTGCCAGCTTCCCGGGTTGGGGTAGCTCCTACAATGAGCAGTTCTTC